The TCR beta chain under discussion was sequenced for a study of blood T cells in healthy people across ages. Study-wide findings and caveats: With naive T cell percentage, TCR beta diversity showed a strong correlation. Investigators treated diversity estimates from one million T cells as underestimates.

Primers used in a second PCR of about 7 to 12 cycles were a sample-barcoded 5' primer and a J-beta primer mix. TCRdb processed the 5' RACE reads anew with MiXCR; each CDR3 protein has one entry. The sample shows 1.5 million to 1.9 million distinct CDR3 sequences, less than 45% of them seen only once. V lost 2 bases and J lost 4, with 11 bases in between. Germline CDR1 and CDR2: GTSNPN and SVGIG (reference sequence). The CDR3 consists of 13 residues. As to this clonotype: The target antigen is unknown.

This rearrangement joins TRBV30 to TRBJ1-1; D is undetermined. The TCR comes from a woman aged 18-29 years in good health. Sequencing input: blood. The CDR3 nucleotides read TGTGCCTGGAGTCGTTCGGGGAGCACTGAAGCTTTCTTT. Encoded protein: CAWSRSGSTEAFF.